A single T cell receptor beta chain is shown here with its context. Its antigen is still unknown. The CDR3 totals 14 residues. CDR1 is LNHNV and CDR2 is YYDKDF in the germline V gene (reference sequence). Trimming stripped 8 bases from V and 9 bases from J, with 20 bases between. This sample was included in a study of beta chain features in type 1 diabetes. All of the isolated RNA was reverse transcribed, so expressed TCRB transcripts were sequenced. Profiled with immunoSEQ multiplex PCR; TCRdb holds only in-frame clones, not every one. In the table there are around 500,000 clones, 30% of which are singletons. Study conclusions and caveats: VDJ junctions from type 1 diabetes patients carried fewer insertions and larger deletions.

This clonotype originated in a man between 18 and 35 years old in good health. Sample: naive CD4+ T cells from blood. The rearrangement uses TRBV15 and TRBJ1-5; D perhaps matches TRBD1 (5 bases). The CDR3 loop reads CATASDSSQWPQHF. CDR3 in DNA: TGTGCCACCGCCTCCGACAGCTCTCAGTGGCCCCAGCATTTT.